Described below is a single T cell receptor (beta chain) sequence and its context. These data are taken from a study of blood T cell repertoires in COVID-19. Study at large: From T cells, B-cell-depleted T cells, or PBMCs came the material, which was cDNA or gDNA.

The method was immunoSEQ multiplex PCR; TCRdb's version includes in-frame clones alone and lacks a portion of them. The sample records tens of thousands of clones, 70% to 90% being singletons. This TCR derives from a man aged 70 or older with active or convalescent COVID-19. Sequencing input: peripheral blood.

For the CDR3, the DNA is TGTGCCAGCAGCTTGAGGGCCCCCACTTACAATGAGCAGTTCTTC. It translates to CASSLRAPTYNEQFF. This rearrangement joins TRBV11-1 to TRBJ2-1, with D perhaps TRBD2 (5 bases). The V gene's germline CDR1 is SGHAT and CDR2 FQDESV (reference sequence). V was trimmed by 3 bases and J by 4 bases, leaving 13 bases between them. This CDR3 contains 15 residues.